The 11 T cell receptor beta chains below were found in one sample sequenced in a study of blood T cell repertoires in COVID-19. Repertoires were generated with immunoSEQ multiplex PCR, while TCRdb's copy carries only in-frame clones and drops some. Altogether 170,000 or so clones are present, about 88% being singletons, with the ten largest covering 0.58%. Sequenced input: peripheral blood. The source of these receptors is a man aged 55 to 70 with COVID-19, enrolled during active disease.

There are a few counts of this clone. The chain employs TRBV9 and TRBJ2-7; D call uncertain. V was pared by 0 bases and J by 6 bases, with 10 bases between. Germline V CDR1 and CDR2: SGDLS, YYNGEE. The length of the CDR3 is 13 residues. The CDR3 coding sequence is TGTGCCAGCAGCGTAGGTCCCGGGTTCGAGCAGTACTTC. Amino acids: CASSVGPGFEQYF.

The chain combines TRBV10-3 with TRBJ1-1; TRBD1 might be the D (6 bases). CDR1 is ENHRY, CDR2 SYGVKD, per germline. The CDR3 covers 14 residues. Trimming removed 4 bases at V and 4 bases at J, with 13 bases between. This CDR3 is CAISVRTDSTEAFF. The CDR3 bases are TGTGCCATCAGTGTCCGGACGGACAGCACTGAAGCTTTCTTT.

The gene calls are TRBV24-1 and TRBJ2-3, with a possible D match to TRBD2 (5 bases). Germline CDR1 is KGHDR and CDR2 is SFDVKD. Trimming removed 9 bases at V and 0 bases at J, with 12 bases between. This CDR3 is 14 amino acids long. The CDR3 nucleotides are TGTGCCACCGGGGAAAGCGGAAGCACAGATACGCAGTATTTT. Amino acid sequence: CATGESGSTDTQYF.

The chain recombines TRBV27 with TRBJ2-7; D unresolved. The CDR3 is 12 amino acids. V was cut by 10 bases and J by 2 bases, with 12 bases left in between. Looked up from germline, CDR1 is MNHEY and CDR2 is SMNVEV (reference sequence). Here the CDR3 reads CATRTGPYEQYF. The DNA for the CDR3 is TGTGCCACCAGGACGGGTCCCTACGAGCAGTACTTC.

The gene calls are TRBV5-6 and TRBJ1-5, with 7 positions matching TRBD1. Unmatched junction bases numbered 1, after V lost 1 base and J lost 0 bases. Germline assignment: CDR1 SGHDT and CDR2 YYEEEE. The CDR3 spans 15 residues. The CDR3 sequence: CASSLTGVSNQPQHF. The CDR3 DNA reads TGTGCCAGCAGCTTGACAGGGGTTAGCAATCAGCCCCAGCATTTT.

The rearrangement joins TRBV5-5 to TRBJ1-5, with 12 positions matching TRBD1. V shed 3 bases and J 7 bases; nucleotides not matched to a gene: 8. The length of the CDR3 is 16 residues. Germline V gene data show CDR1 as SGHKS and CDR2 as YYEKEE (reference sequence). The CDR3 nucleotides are TGTGCCAGCAGCTGGGGACAGGGGGCTTCCGGCCAGCCCCAGCATTTT. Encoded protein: CASSWGQGASGQPQHF. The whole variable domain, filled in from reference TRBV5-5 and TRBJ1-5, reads DAGVTQSPTHLIKTRGQQVTLRCSPISGHKSVSWYQQVLGQGPQFIFQYYEKEERGRGNFPDRFSARQFPNYSSELNVNALLLGDSALYLCASSWGQGASGQPQHFGDGTRLSIL.

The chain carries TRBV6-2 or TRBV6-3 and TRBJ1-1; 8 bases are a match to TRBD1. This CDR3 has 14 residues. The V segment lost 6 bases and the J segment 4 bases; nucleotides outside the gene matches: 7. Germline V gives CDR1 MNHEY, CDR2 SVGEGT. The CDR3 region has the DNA TGTGCCAGCAGCCGACAGGGGACGGGCACTGAAGCTTTCTTT. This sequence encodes CASSRQGTGTEAFF.

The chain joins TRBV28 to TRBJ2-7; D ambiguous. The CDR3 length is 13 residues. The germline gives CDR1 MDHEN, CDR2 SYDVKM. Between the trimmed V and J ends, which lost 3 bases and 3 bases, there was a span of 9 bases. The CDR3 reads CASSFLNNYEQYF. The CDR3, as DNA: TGTGCCAGCAGTTTTCTCAACAACTACGAGCAGTACTTC.

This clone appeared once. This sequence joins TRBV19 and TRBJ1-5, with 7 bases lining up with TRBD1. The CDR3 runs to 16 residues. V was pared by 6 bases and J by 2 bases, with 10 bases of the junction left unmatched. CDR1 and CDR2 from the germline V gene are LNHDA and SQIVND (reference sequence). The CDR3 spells CASRPLNRGGNQPQHF. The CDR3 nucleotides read TGTGCCAGTAGACCGCTTAACAGGGGTGGCAATCAGCCCCAGCATTTT.

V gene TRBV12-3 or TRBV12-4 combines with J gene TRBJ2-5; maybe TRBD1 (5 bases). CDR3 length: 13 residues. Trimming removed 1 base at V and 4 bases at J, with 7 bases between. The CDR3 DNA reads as TGTGCCAGCAGTTTAGGGGGCGGAGAGACCCAGTACTTC. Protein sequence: CASSLGGGETQYF.

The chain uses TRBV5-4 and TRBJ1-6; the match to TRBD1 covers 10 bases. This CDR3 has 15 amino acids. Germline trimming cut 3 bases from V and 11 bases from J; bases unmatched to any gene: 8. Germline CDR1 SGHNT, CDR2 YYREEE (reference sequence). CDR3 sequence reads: CASSSSGTGAPPLHF. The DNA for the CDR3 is TGTGCCAGCAGCTCCTCGGGGACAGGGGCCCCACCCCTCCACTTT.